The following is a TCR beta chain sequence with its context. This clonotype appeared a few times. The antigen this receptor binds is unknown. No base qualities exist here, and no much larger clone lies one base off it. These data come from a study of T cell repertoires in cytomegalovirus infection (dated by TCRdb to about 2019). Concerning the study at large: Recently identified HLA-C-restricted CMV epitopes, whose presentation resists viral immunomodulation, were targeted by peptide stimulations together with well-studied HLA-B-restricted epitopes. Because public TCR beta signatures pointed to carriage of CMV infection together with the matching HLA type, the HLA type of each donor mattered for the analysis.

The treatment or condition label, read with the paper, signifies: in vitro stimulation with specific CMV peptide epitopes to enrich CMV-specific T cells. Sequencing took place on an Illumina HiSeq 1500. TCRdb redid the processing of the public reads, applying fastp at Q25 and MiXCR, and retained in-frame beta chains. Entries are consolidated by CDR3 protein sequence, retaining the most common genes and DNA. This sample lists 550,000 to 700,000 distinct CDR3 sequences; 40% were detected once. The ten largest clones represent about 46% of the sample. What the work shows at the level of the full study, not this receptor alone: The ex vivo response was dominated by HLA-C-restricted CMV-specific TCR beta clonotypes, which also provided the single most frequent clonotype in two of eight donors. In both this cohort and an independent cohort of several hundred donors, the cumulative frequency of public TCR beta family members distinguished carriers of CMV infection plus the relevant HLA type.

The CDR3 covers 19 residues, taking in both the cysteine and the phenylalanine. Only the CDR3 region is kept as DNA, spanning 57 bases read in frame from base 1. The germline V gene encodes CDR1 SGHTA and CDR2 FQGNSA. V gives up 2 bases and J gives up 2 bases, and the segment between their germline ends measures 24 bases. The rearranged segments are TRBV7-2 and TRBJ2-5, with the D gene possibly TRBD1 or TRBD2, each one fitting 6 bases. Sequencing used cultured PBMCs, obtained from culture after CMV antigen stimulation. The receptor was derived from a human donor in good health (CMV status not recorded). Some clones in this sample may be carry-over from other donors' samples. This receptor has the CDR3 CASSLHPRPRPGAQETQYF. The base sequence is TGTGCCAGCAGCTTACATCCTAGGCCCCGTCCGGGGGCTCAAGAGACCCAGTACTTC.